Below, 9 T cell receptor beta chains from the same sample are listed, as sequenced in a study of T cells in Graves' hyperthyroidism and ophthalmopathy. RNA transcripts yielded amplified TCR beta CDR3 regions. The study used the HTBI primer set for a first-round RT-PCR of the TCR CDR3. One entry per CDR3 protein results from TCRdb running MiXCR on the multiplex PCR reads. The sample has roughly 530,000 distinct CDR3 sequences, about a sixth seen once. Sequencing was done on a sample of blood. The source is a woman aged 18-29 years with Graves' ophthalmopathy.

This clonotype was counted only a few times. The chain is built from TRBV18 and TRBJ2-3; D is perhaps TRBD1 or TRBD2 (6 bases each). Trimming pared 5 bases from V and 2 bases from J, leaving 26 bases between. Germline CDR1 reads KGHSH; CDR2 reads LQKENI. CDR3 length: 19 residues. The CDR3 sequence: CASSSQGRSGDTFTDTQYF. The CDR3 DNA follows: TGTGCCAGCTCATCCCAGGGGAGATCGGGGGATACGTTCACAGATACGCAGTATTTT.

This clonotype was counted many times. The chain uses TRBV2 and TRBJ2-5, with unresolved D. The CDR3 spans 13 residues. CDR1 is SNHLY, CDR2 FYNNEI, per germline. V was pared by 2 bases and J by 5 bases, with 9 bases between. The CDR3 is CASSENGRETQYF. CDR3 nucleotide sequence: TGTGCCAGCAGTGAAAACGGGCGGGAGACCCAGTACTTC. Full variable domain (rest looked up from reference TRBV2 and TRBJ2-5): EPEVTQTPSHQVTQMGQEVILRCVPISNHLYFYWYRQILGQKVEFLVSFYNNEISEKSEIFDDQFSVERPDGSNFTLKIRSTKLEDSAMYFCASSENGRETQYFGPGTRLLVL.

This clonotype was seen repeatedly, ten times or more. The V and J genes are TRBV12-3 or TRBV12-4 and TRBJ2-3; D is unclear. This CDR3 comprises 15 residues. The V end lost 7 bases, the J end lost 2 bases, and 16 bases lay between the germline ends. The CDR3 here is CASTQVIGVTDTQYF. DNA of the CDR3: TGTGCCAGCACCCAGGTCATCGGCGTCACAGATACGCAGTATTTT.

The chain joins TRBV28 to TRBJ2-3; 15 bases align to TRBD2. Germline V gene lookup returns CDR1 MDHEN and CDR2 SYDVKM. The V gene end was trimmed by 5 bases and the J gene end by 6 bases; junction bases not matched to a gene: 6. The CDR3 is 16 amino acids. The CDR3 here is CASSPGLAGGLDTQYF. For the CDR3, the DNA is TGTGCCAGCAGTCCGGGACTAGCGGGGGGATTGGATACGCAGTATTTT.

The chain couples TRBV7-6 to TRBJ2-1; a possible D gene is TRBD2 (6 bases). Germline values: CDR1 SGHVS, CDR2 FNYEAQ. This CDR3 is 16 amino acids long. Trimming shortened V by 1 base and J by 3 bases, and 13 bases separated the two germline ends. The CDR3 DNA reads TGTGCCAGCAGCTTAGATACGGACTACTACTACAATGAGCAGTTCTTC. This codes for CASSLDTDYYYNEQFF.

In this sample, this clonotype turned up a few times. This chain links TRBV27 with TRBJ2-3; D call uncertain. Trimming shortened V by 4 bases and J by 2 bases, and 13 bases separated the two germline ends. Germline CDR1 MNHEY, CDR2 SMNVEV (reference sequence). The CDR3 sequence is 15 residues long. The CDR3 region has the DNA TGTGCCAGCAGTTCCCCCGGGCGGATCACAGATACGCAGTATTTT. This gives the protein CASSSPGRITDTQYF.

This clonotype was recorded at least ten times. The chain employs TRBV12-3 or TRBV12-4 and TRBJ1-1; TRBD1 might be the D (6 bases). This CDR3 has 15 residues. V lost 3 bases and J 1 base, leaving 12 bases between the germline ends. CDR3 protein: CASSLSRGQNTEAFF. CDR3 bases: TGTGCCAGCAGTTTGTCCCGGGGGCAGAACACTGAAGCTTTCTTT.

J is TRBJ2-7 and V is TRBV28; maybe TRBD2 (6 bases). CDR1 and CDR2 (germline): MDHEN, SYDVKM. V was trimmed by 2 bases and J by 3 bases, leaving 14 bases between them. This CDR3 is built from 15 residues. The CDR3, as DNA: TGTGCCAGCAGTTTAATCCGGGGAGGCGACTACGAGCAGTACTTC. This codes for CASSLIRGGDYEQYF.

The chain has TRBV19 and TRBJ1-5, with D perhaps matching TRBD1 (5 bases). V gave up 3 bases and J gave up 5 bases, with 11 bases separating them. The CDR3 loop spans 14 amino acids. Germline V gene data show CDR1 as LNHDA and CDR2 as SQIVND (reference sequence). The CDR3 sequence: CASSIEGSYQPQHF. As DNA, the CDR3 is TGTGCCAGTAGTATCGAGGGGTCATATCAGCCCCAGCATTTT. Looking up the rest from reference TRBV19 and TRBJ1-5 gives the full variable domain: DGGITQSPKYLFRKEGQNVTLSCEQNLNHDAMYWYRQDPGQGLRLIYYSQIVNDFQKGDIAEGYSVSREKKESFPLTVTSAQKNPTAFYLCASSIEGSYQPQHFGDGTRLSIL.